A selection of T cell receptor beta chains follows, all from one sample in a study of blood T cell dynamics during melanoma immunotherapy. This table comes from immunoSEQ multiplex PCR, and its TCRdb copy is limited to in-frame clones, with some not included. The data contain around 6,500 clones, around 90% of them singletons. The sequenced sample was blood, obtained from a patient treated with checkpoint blockade. These TCRs come from a human donor with melanoma. Each CDR3 is given without its conserved first and last residue. A D gene is named only where the DNA matches it firmly.

TRBV11-1	TRBD1	TRBJ2-3	ASSFGQGAHTDTQY
TRBV15	NA	TRBJ2-7	ATSRDYRDNDLDEQY
TRBV27	NA	TRBJ1-5	ASSLLTNQPQH
TRBV27	NA	TRBJ2-3	ASSFADTQY
TRBV6-4	TRBD1	TRBJ1-1	ASRAGQANTEAF
TRBV19	NA	TRBJ1-2	ASSMVGDYGYT
TRBV19	NA	TRBJ2-5	ASSIGQSQETQY
TRBV7-2	NA	TRBJ2-7	ASSSLTWEQY
TRBV19	NA	TRBJ2-2	ASSDANTGELF
TRBV18	NA	TRBJ2-3	ASSLTTEGRLDTQY
TRBV19	TRBD1	TRBJ1-5	ASSYRGQGQPQH
TRBV6-5	TRBD1	TRBJ1-4	ASRPGGGIEKLF
TRBV30	NA	TRBJ1-1	AWSITVNTEAF
TRBV4-3	NA	TRBJ2-3	ASSQDVGPDTQY
TRBV5-1	NA	TRBJ2-5	ASSVGTLTQETQY
TRBV5-1	NA	TRBJ2-1	ASSLDVITYNEQF
TRBV6-1	NA	TRBJ2-4	ASSDRLLQNIQY